This T cell receptor (beta chain) was captured in a study of tissue T cells after allogeneic stem cell transplantation. Study details: Pathologist review favored tissue samples showing histologically apparent lymphocytes.

In its sample, this clone was seen a few times. Enrolled prospectively were adult allogeneic hematopoietic cell transplant recipients whose graft-versus-host disease was steroid-refractory. Every graft-versus-host disease patient had gastrointestinal disease and got several lines of graft-versus-host disease therapy. Some clones are missing from TCRdb's copy, which holds only in-frame ones; the method was immunoSEQ multiplex PCR. The repertoire has roughly 3,100 clones, roughly three fifths of them found once; the top ten carry more than 15%. Germline lookup yields CDR1 SGHTA and CDR2 FQGTGA. There are 16 residues in the CDR3. Deletions cut 2 bases from V and 1 base from J, with 14 bases between.

Sequenced here: descending colon tissue, sampled at autopsy. The rearrangement uses TRBV7-3 and TRBJ1-1; D might be TRBD1 (5 bases). The receptor comes from a male patient at least 60 years old with steroid-refractory graft-versus-host disease after an allogeneic stem cell transplant. Some T cells may be provided by the graft donor. The CDR3 nucleotides are TGTGCCAGCAGCTTAGGGTCGGGGCAGGCGAACACTGAAGCTTTCTTT. This translates into CASSLGSGQANTEAFF.